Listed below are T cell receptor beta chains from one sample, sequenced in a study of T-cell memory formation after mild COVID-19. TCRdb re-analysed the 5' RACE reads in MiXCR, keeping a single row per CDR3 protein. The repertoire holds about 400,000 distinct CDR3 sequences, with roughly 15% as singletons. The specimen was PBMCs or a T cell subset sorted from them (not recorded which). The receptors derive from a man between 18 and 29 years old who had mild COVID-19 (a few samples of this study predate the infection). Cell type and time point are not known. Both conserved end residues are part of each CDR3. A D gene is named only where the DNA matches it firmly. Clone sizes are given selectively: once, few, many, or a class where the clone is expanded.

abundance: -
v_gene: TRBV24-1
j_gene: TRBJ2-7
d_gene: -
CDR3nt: TGTGCCACCAGTTGCCTAGCCTCCGCTGCCGAGCAGTACTTC
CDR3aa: CATSCLASAAEQYF

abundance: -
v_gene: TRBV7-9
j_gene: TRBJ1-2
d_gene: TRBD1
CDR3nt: TGTGCCAGCAGCTCCGGACAGGGAGTTAGCTATGGCTACACCTTC
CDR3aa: CASSSGQGVSYGYTF

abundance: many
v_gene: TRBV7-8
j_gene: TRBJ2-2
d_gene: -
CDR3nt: TGTGCCAGCAGCCTCCCTTTGAGGGGGGGCACCGGGGAGCTGTTTTTT
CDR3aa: CASSLPLRGGTGELFF

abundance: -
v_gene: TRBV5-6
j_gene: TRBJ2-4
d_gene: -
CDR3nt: TGTGCCAGCAGCCCTGGACTTGGCACTGGTCGAGGGATTCAGTACTTC
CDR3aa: CASSPGLGTGRGIQYF

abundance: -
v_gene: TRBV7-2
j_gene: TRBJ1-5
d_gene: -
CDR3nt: TGTGCCAGCAGCCTAGCGGGTGCTCAGCCCCAGCATTTT
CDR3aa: CASSLAGAQPQHF

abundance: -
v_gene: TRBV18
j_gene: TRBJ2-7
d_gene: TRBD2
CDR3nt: TGTGCCAGCTCAGCGGGACTAGCGGGGAGCTCCTACGAGCAGTACTTC
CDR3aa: CASSAGLAGSSYEQYF

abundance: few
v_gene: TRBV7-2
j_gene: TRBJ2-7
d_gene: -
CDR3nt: TGTGCCAGCAGCTTAGTAGGGCAGGCCCACGAGCAGTACTTC
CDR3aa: CASSLVGQAHEQYF

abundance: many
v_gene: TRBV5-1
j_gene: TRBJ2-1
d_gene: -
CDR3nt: TGCGCCAGCAGCTTGTCGGGGGGCCCTAGCAATGAGCAGTTCTTC
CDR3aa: CASSLSGGPSNEQFF

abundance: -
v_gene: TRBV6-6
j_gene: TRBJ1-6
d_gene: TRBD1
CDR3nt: TGTGCCAGCAGTCACCCCGAAACAGGGGTTGATTCACCCCTCCACTTT
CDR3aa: CASSHPETGVDSPLHF

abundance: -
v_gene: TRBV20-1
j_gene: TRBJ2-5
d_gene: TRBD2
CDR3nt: TGCAGTGCTATCCTCCCACGGTTCCGGGGGGATCAAGAGACCCAGTACTTC
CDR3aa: CSAILPRFRGDQETQYF

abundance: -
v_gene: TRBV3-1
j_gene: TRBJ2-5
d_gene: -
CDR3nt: TGTGCCAGCAATATTCCAGGGACATCCGAGACCCAGTACTTC
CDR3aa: CASNIPGTSETQYF

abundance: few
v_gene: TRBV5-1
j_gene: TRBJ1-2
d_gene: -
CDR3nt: TGCGCCAGCAGCTTCCCCGAAGGGGCTCCCCTATATGGCTACACCTTC
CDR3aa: CASSFPEGAPLYGYTF

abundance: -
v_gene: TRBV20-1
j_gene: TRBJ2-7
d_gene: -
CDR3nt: TGCAGTGCTAGTGACCACTACGAGCAGTACTTC
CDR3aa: CSASDHYEQYF

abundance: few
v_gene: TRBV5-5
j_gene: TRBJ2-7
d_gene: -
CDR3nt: TGTGCCAGCAGTTCGGCCCCCACGGAAGCCTACGAGCAGTACTTC
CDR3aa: CASSSAPTEAYEQYF